This TCR beta chain emerged from a study of PD-1 blockade in classical Hodgkin lymphoma (dated by TCRdb to 2018 to 2021). With regard to the full study: Nivolumab dosing was 3 mg/kg intravenously every 2 weeks, continuing until either disease progression or unacceptable toxicity. The study used TCR beta sequencing and CyTOF to define a peripheral blood immune signature of response to PD-1 blockade in classical Hodgkin lymphoma. Overall study outcomes, separate from this receptor: Trial patients with a complete response had baseline diversity similar to that of newly diagnosed patients, while partial responders and progressors had significantly lower diversity. By C4D1, a significant rise was seen in CD4+ TCR diversity but not in CD8+ TCR diversity (p=0.0027 vs p=0.16), and the rise was most apparent among complete responders (p=0.02). The study was limited to a single clinical trial cohort, and causes of repertoire differences, possibly disease activity or prior therapy, remained undefined. Baseline TCR diversity was reported to be lower in newly diagnosed patients than in healthy donors, and even lower in relapsed/refractory patients. Patients starting nivolumab less than 1 year after ASCT had lower diversity and were excluded from later analyses to avoid confounding by immune reconstitution.

This specimen's time point label, per the study, means: cycle 2 day 1 (C2D1) of nivolumab. Every trial patient had relapsed following autologous stem cell transplantation, and prior brentuximab vedotin exposure was what differed among cohorts A, B and C. The trial cohort comprised 60 or so patients with relapsed/refractory classical Hodgkin lymphoma whose best overall responses were complete response, partial response or progressive disease. In the multi-cohort phase II CheckMate 205 trial, trial patients received single-agent nivolumab. Best overall response was determined by an independent review committee according to the 2007 International Working Group response criteria. Trial PBMCs were obtained immediately prior to nivolumab initiation (C1D1) and on therapy at cycle 2 day 1 and cycle 4 day 1. Peripheral blood was collected in 8 mL Vacutainer Cell Preparation Tubes, from which PBMCs were isolated by centrifugation and then cryopreserved.

The Qiagen DNeasy kit was used to extract genomic DNA from unsorted PBMCs and from the negatively selected CD4+ and CD8+ fractions. TCR beta CDR3 regions were amplified by immunoSEQ multiplex PCR using primers annealing to V and J segments. Amplification bias was minimized using a synthetic immune receptor repertoire, and residual bias was removed computationally after sequencing. Processing in the source paper ran as follows. Repertoire diversity was quantified as the Shannon entropy index using custom Python scripts. Unsorted, CD4+ and CD8+ repertoires were analyzed separately, except in combined analyses where CD4+ and CD8+ sequences were merged in silico. Clonal expansion was defined as a frequency increase of at least 2-fold after treatment compared with C1D1, and clones undetected at baseline were assigned a pseudocount of 0.5. Clones with 0 or 1 copy at C1D1 were classified as singleton clones, and clones with 2 or more copies were classified as non-singleton clones. Clones expanded in unsorted samples were labelled as CD4+, CD8+ or unknown by matching protein sequences in sorted samples from the same patient. Wilcoxon tests on paired samples were used to test changes in diversity from C1D1 to C4D1. Entries here come from immuneACCESS through TCRdb and include only in-frame sequences with V and J called. Some clones fail to appear in such tables; in the studies checked, an unresolved V gene covers under half of the shortfall, and the cause of the remainder is unknown. V, J and clone size derive from that table, while D and trimming were established from the DNA sequence. For this sample the table gives 50,000 or so clones, of which around 67% were detected only once. About 16% of the sample rests with the top ten.

CDR1 and CDR2 were assigned from the germline V gene as MNHEY and SVGAGI. Cut back by 6 bases and 4 bases, the V and J ends lie 15 bases apart. The CDR3 has 15 amino acids, counting the end cysteine and phenylalanine. The only DNA kept is the CDR3, 45 bases in frame from the first base. Regarding this clone: Its specific antigen is unknown. No quality values exist for individual bases; no much larger clone is one base distant.

Specimen: peripheral blood mononuclear cells (PBMCs), collected before the second cycle of nivolumab. The sequence links TRBV6-5 to TRBJ2-2; 5 matching bases give a weak D call of TRBD2. The source is a human donor with classical Hodgkin lymphoma. The CDR3 here reads CASRGPVAPTGELFF. The base sequence is TGTGCCAGCAGGGGCCCGGTAGCGCCCACCGGGGAGCTGTTTTTT.